This entry concerns a single TCR beta chain. The CDR3 is 15 amino acids. Germline V gene data show CDR1 as SGHNT and CDR2 as YYREEE (reference sequence). Trimming at V came to 4 bases and at J to 4 bases, leaving 9 bases not matched to a gene. Sequencing used immunoSEQ multiplex PCR; TCRdb keeps in-frame clones, though not all of them. Here the sample spans 200,000 to 250,000 clones, around 84% being singletons. The sample belongs to a study of blood T cell repertoires in COVID-19. The receptor comes from a man over 45 with COVID-19, enrolled during active disease. The J gene is TRBJ1-2, the V gene TRBV5-4; 8 positions agree with TRBD1. The sample consisted of peripheral blood. The CDR3 DNA is TGTGCCAGCAGCCGGACAGGGTCTTTTGGCTATGGCTACACCTTC. This sequence encodes CASSRTGSFGYGYTF.